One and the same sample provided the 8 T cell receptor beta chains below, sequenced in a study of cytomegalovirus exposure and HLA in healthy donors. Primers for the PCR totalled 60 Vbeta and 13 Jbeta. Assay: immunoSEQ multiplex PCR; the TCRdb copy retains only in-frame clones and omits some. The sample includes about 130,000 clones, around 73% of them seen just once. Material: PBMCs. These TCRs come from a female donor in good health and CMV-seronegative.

The CDR3 nucleotides read TGTGCCAGCAGCTTGGGGAGGCGGGGGAGTCAGCCCCAGCATTTT. Translating gives CASSLGRRGSQPQHF. The rearrangement links TRBV5-8 to TRBJ1-5; maybe TRBD1 (5 bases). CDR3 length: 15 amino acids. V gave up 0 bases and J gave up 6 bases, with 13 bases separating them. Germline assignment: CDR1 SGHTS and CDR2 YDEGEE.

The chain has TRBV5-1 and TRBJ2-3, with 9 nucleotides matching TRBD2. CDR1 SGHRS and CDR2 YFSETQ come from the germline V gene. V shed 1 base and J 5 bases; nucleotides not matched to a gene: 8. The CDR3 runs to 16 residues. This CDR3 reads CASSLMAGGPKDTQYF. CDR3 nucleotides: TGCGCCAGCAGCTTGATGGCGGGAGGGCCAAAAGATACGCAGTATTTT.

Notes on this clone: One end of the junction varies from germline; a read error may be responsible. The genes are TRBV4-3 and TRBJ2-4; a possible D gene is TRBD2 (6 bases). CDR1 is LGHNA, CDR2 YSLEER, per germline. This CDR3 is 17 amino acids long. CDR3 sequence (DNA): TGCGCCAGCGGCCAAGGGACGTCTCGGGGAGGCAAAAACATTCAGTACTTC. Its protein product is CASGQGTSRGGKNIQYF.

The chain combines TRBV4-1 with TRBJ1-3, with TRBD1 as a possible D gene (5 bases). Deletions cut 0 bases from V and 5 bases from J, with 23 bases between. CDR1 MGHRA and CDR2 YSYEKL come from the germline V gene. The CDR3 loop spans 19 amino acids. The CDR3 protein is CASSQDGGRSFLGRNTIYF. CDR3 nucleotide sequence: TGCGCCAGCAGCCAAGACGGGGGGAGGTCCTTCCTGGGCCGAAACACCATATATTTT.

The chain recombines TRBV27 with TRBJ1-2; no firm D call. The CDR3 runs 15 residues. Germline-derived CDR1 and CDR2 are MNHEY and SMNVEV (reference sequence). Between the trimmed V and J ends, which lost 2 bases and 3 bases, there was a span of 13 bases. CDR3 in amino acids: CASSLRSPRDYGYTF. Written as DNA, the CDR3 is TGTGCCAGCAGTTTAAGGAGCCCAAGAGACTATGGCTACACCTTC.

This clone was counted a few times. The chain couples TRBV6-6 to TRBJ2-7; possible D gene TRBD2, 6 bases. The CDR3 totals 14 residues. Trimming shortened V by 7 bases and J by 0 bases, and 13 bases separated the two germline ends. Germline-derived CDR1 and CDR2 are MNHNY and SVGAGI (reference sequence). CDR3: CASTLDGSSYEQYF. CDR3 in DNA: TGTGCCAGCACCTTGGACGGGAGCTCCTACGAGCAGTACTTC.

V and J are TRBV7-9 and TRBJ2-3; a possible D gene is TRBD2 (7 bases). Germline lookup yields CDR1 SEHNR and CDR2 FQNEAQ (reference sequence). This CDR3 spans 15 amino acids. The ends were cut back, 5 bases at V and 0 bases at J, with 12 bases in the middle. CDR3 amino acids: CASSQGGGSTDTQYF. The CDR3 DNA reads TGTGCCAGCAGCCAAGGGGGGGGGAGCACAGATACGCAGTATTTT.

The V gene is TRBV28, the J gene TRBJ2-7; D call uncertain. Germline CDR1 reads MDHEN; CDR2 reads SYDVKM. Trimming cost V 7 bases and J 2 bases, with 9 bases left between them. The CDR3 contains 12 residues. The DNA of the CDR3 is TGTGCCAGCACCCGGAGCCCCTACGAGCAGTACTTC. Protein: CASTRSPYEQYF.